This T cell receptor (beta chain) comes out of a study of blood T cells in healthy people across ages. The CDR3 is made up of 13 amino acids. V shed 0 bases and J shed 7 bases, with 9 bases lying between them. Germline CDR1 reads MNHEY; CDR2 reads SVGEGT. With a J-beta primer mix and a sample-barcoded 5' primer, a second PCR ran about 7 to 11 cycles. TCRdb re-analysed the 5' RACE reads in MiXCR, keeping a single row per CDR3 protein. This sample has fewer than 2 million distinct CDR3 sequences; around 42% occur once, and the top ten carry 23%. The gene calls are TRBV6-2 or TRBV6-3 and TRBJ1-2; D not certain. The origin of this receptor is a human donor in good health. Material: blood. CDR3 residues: CASSYSPGRGYTF. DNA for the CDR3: TGTGCCAGCAGTTACTCGCCAGGTCGTGGCTACACCTTC.